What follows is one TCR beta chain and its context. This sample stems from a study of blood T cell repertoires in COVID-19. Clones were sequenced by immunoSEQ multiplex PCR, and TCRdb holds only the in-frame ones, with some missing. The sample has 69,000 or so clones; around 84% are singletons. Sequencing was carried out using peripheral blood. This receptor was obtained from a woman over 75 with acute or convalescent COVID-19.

CDR3 DNA: TGTGCCAGCAGCCAAGAGATAAAGCCTAATGAAAAACTGTTTTTT. It is translated as CASSQEIKPNEKLFF. The chain employs TRBV3-1 (or the pseudogene TRBV3-2) and TRBJ1-4; D unclear. Germline V gene data show CDR1 as LGHDT and CDR2 as YNNKEL (reference sequence). V shed 0 bases and J shed 3 bases, with 8 bases lying between them. This CDR3 is 15 amino acids long.